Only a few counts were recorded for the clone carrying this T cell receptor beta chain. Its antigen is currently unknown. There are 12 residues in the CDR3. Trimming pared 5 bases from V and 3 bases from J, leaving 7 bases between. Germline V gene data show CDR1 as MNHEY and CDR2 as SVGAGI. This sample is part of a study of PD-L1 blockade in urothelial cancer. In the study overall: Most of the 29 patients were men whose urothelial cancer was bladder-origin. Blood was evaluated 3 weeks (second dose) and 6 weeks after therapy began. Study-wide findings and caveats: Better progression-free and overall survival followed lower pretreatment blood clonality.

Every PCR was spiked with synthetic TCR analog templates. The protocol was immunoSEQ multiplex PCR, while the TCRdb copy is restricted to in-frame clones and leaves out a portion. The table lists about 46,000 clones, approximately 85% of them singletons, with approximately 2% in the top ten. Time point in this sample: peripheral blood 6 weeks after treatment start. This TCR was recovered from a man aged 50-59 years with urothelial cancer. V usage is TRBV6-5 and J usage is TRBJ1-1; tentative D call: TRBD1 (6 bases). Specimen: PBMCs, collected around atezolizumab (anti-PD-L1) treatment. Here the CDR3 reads CASSTGYTEAFF. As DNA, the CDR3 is TGTGCCAGCAGTACAGGGTACACTGAAGCTTTCTTT.